The rows below give T cell receptor beta chains drawn from one sample of a study of blood T cell repertoires in COVID-19. The assay was immunoSEQ multiplex PCR, and TCRdb's table has in-frame clones only and misses some. Of 80,000 to 95,000 clones in the sample, about 90% were seen once. The sample comprised peripheral blood. These receptors were collected from a human donor with active COVID-19. The donor label of this sample is uncertain. The CDR3 runs from the conserved cysteine through the conserved F or W. The D gene is left open where the match is weak. A row's size may be missing; if present it is once, few, many or a size class.

clone_size,v_call,d_call,j_call,cdr3_aa,cdr3_nt
NA,TRBV2,NA,TRBJ1-1,CASSEARSRGTEAFF,TGTGCCAGCAGTGAAGCTAGGTCCAGGGGCACTGAAGCTTTCTTT
NA,TRBV12-3/TRBV12-4,TRBD1,TRBJ2-7,CASTRGQGHEQYF,TGTGCCAGCACAAGGGGGCAGGGCCACGAGCAGTACTTC
NA,TRBV5-1,TRBD1,TRBJ1-4,CASSDWTGDASGLFF,TGCGCCAGCAGCGACTGGACAGGGGACGCTAGTGGACTGTTTTTT
once,TRBV2,NA,TRBJ1-1,CARSKTGDGEAFF,TGTGCCAGAAGTAAGACGGGAGATGGTGAAGCTTTCTTT
NA,TRBV19,NA,TRBJ2-5,CASSIVARQYQETQYF,TGTGCCAGTAGTATAGTGGCCCGACAGTACCAAGAGACCCAGTACTTC
NA,TRBV7-3,TRBD1,TRBJ1-1,CASSLIGQGPTLGRMNTEAFF,TGTGCCAGCAGCTTAATCGGACAGGGGCCTACCTTGGGGCGAATGAACACTGAAGCTTTCTTT
NA,TRBV2,NA,TRBJ1-1,CASSEGALNTEAFF,TGTGCCAGCAGTGAAGGCGCCTTGAACACTGAAGCTTTCTTT
NA,TRBV5-1,NA,TRBJ2-1,CASSPLYPNEQFF,TGCGCCAGCAGCCCACTGTACCCCAATGAGCAGTTCTTC
NA,TRBV7-2,TRBD2,TRBJ2-7,CASSIAGGNHEQYF,TGTGCCAGCAGCATAGCGGGGGGGAACCACGAGCAGTACTTC
once,TRBV3-1/TRBV3-2,NA,TRBJ2-7,CASSRQADEQYF,TGTGCCAGCAGCCGGCAAGCGGACGAGCAGTACTTC
once,TRBV11-2,NA,TRBJ1-1,CASSLSGVVDTEAFF,TGTGCCAGCAGTTTGTCAGGGGTGGTGGACACTGAAGCTTTCTTT
NA,TRBV5-6,NA,TRBJ2-7,CASSLVPQGPYEQYF,TGTGCCAGCAGCTTGGTCCCTCAGGGGCCCTACGAGCAGTACTTC
NA,TRBV24-1,NA,TRBJ1-1,CATSELPNPMNTEAFF,TGTGCCACCAGTGAGTTACCGAACCCTATGAACACTGAAGCTTTCTTT
NA,TRBV6-4,TRBD1,TRBJ1-6,CASSQGVLISYNSPLHF,TGTGCCAGCAGCCAGGGGGTACTCATATCTTATAATTCACCCCTCCACTTT
NA,TRBV7-2,NA,TRBJ1-1,CASSLAGARNTEAFF,TGTGCCAGCAGCTTAGCGGGGGCGAGAAACACTGAAGCTTTCTTT
NA,TRBV7-6,TRBD2,TRBJ2-2,CASSQHPSPSGENTGELFF,TGTGCCAGCAGTCAGCACCCTTCGCCTAGCGGGGAGAACACCGGGGAGCTGTTTTTT
few,TRBV9,NA,TRBJ1-6,CASSETLARNSPLHF,TGTGCCAGCAGTGAGACCCTTGCCAGGAATTCACCCCTCCACTTT
NA,TRBV7-2,NA,TRBJ2-3,CASSLLVATDTQYF,TGTGCCAGCAGCTTACTCGTAGCGACAGATACGCAGTATTTT
NA,TRBV5-1,TRBD1,TRBJ2-5,CASSLLNRGFLSQETQYF,TGCGCCAGCAGCTTGTTGAACAGGGGCTTCCTCAGCCAAGAGACCCAGTACTTC
NA,TRBV10-1,TRBD1,TRBJ2-1,CASPGTGRYNEQFF,TGCGCCAGCCCCGGGACAGGGAGGTACAATGAGCAGTTCTTC
NA,TRBV10-2,NA,TRBJ1-1,CASSDRGTEAFF,TGCGCCAGCAGCGATCGGGGCACTGAAGCTTTCTTT
once,TRBV2,TRBD1,TRBJ1-4,CASSVGDRGVSEKLFF,TGTGCCAGCAGTGTAGGGGACAGGGGAGTAAGTGAAAAACTGTTTTTT
NA,TRBV27,NA,TRBJ1-1,CASSFRPPSGTEAFF,TGTGCCAGCAGTTTTCGCCCGCCGTCGGGCACTGAAGCTTTCTTT
NA,TRBV9,NA,TRBJ2-3,CASSVDGGLPYTDTQYF,TGTGCCAGCAGCGTAGACGGTGGACTTCCTTACACAGATACGCAGTATTTT
once,TRBV6-2/TRBV6-3,NA,TRBJ2-7,CASSLYRDEQYF,TGTGCCAGCAGCCTCTACAGGGACGAGCAGTACTTC
NA,TRBV19,NA,TRBJ2-7,CASSSRDFYEQYF,TGTGCCAGTAGTTCCCGGGACTTCTACGAGCAGTACTTC
NA,TRBV6-1,NA,TRBJ1-2,CASSESAGSLHGYTF,TGTGCCAGCAGTGAGAGCGCAGGGTCGCTTCATGGCTACACCTTC
NA,TRBV7-2,NA,TRBJ2-1,CASIVGSGGRPNHNEQFF,TGTGCCAGCATCGTCGGCTCCGGCGGCAGACCCAACCACAATGAGCAGTTCTTC
once,TRBV3-1/TRBV3-2,TRBD1,TRBJ2-1,CASSRDRGYYNEQFF,TGTGCCAGCAGCAGGGACAGGGGGTACTACAATGAGCAGTTCTTC
NA,TRBV11-2,NA,TRBJ2-5,CASSSRSGKETQYF,TGTGCCAGCAGCTCCCGCAGCGGCAAAGAGACCCAGTACTTC
NA,TRBV19,TRBD1,TRBJ1-1,CASSTGGQVLRAEAFF,TGTGCCAGTAGCACGGGCGGACAGGTCTTAAGGGCTGAAGCTTTCTTT
NA,TRBV18,NA,TRBJ1-4,CASSPSAARGGEKLFF,TGTGCCAGCTCACCCTCAGCGGCGAGGGGAGGGGAAAAACTGTTTTTT
NA,TRBV19,NA,TRBJ1-1,CASSISRDTEAFF,TGTGCCAGTAGTATTAGCAGGGACACTGAAGCTTTCTTT
once,TRBV29-1,NA,TRBJ1-1,CSVEDEQNTEAFF,TGCAGCGTTGAAGATGAACAGAACACTGAAGCTTTCTTT
NA,TRBV4-2,NA,TRBJ1-1,CASSPNLGADTEAFF,TGTGCCAGCAGCCCAAACTTAGGGGCTGACACTGAAGCTTTCTTT
NA,TRBV13,TRBD1,TRBJ2-7,CASSLGQGSAYEQYF,TGTGCCAGCAGCTTAGGACAGGGGTCAGCCTACGAGCAGTACTTC
once,TRBV12-3/TRBV12-4,NA,TRBJ2-7,CASSEGYEQYF,TGTGCCAGCAGTGAGGGATACGAGCAGTACTTC
NA,TRBV10-3,NA,TRBJ2-2,CAIRVGDTGELFF,TGTGCCATCCGGGTAGGGGACACCGGGGAGCTGTTTTTT
NA,TRBV9,TRBD1,TRBJ2-6,CASSLTGTAGANVLTF,TGTGCCAGCAGTCTTACCGGGACAGCTGGGGCCAACGTCCTGACTTTC
NA,TRBV28,NA,TRBJ2-1,CASSLPALGLSTYNEQFF,TGTGCCAGCAGTTTGCCTGCTCTAGGACTGTCGACCTACAATGAGCAGTTCTTC
NA,TRBV9,NA,TRBJ1-2,CASSVGTDGYTF,TGTGCCAGCAGCGTAGGGACAGATGGCTACACCTTC
NA,TRBV5-1,NA,TRBJ2-3,CASSWSPEGPTQYF,TGCGCCAGCAGCTGGTCCCCTGAGGGCCCAACGCAGTATTTT
NA,TRBV9,NA,TRBJ2-2,CASAPGEGRGTGELFF,TGTGCCAGCGCCCCAGGGGAAGGTCGAGGAACCGGGGAGCTGTTTTTT
NA,TRBV12-3/TRBV12-4,NA,TRBJ2-1,CASSEGLGNEQFF,TGTGCCAGCAGTGAGGGACTCGGCAATGAGCAGTTCTTC
NA,TRBV24-1,NA,TRBJ2-1,CATSDLRNEQFF,TGTGCCACCAGTGATTTGCGCAATGAGCAGTTCTTC
NA,TRBV10-3,NA,TRBJ2-7,CAISESYQGSNMEQYF,TGTGCCATCAGTGAGTCTTACCAGGGCAGCAATATGGAGCAGTACTTC
NA,TRBV19,NA,TRBJ2-1,CASRGGAYNEQFF,TGTGCCAGTAGAGGGGGGGCATACAATGAGCAGTTCTTC
NA,TRBV7-2,TRBD1,TRBJ2-7,CASSLMGQGNPPYEQYF,TGTGCCAGCAGCTTAATGGGACAGGGGAATCCCCCCTACGAGCAGTACTTC
NA,TRBV7-9,TRBD1,TRBJ1-1,CASLEVDRGLVEAFF,TGTGCCAGCCTCGAGGTTGACAGGGGGCTTGTTGAAGCTTTCTTT
NA,TRBV19,TRBD1,TRBJ1-5,CAGSSGTGTGRGNQPQHF,TGTGCCGGGTCCTCCGGGACAGGGACTGGGAGGGGCAATCAGCCCCAGCATTTT
once,TRBV28,TRBD1,TRBJ1-2,CASSSYRDGTDGYTF,TGTGCCAGCAGTTCTTACCGAGACGGGACAGATGGCTACACCTTC